Below, 4 T cell receptor beta chains from the same sample are listed, as sequenced in a study of shared clonotypes between healthy human individuals. Generated by immunoSEQ multiplex PCR, the TCRdb table keeps only in-frame clones and is missing some. The table has nearly 1 million clones, 76% seen once; the top ten hold approximately 1.5%. Sequenced: memory CD4+ T cells sorted from blood. Subset of the sample: CD45RA-negative fraction. These receptors all stem from a man aged 18 to 29 in good health.

The chain employs TRBV11-2 and TRBJ2-1; TRBD2 might be the D (7 bases). Trimming left V 5 bases short and J 6 bases short, with 20 bases between. The CDR3 is 16 residues long. Germline CDR1 is SGHAT and CDR2 is FQNNGV. This CDR3 reads CASSPRGASSLNEQFF. In DNA, the CDR3 is TGTGCCAGCAGCCCCCGGGGGGCCTCCTCCCTCAATGAGCAGTTCTTC. The full variable domain, completed using reference TRBV11-2 and TRBJ2-1, is EAGVAQSPRYKIIEKRQSVAFWCNPISGHATLYWYQQILGQGPKLLIQFQNNGVVDDSQLPKDRFSAERLKGVDSTLKIQPAKLEDSAVYLCASSPRGASSLNEQFFGPGTRLTVL.

The chain uses TRBV19 and TRBJ2-2, with D perhaps given as TRBD1 or TRBD2 (6 bases each). Trimming removed 7 bases at V and 4 bases at J, with 13 bases between. Germline values: CDR1 LNHDA, CDR2 SQIVND (reference sequence). The CDR3 extends over 14 amino acids. The CDR3: CASKGGIGTGELFF. CDR3 nucleotides: TGTGCCAGTAAAGGGGGGATCGGCACCGGGGAGCTGTTTTTT.

This sequence joins TRBV5-1 and TRBJ1-6, with D maybe TRBD1 (6 bases). The germline CDR1 and CDR2 sequences are SGHRS and YFSETQ. V lost 2 bases to trimming and J lost 7 bases, with 10 bases between them. The CDR3 is 14 residues long. This CDR3 reads CASSFDRSNSPLHF. The CDR3 bases are TGCGCCAGCAGCTTTGACAGGAGCAATTCACCCCTCCACTTT.

The chain links TRBV7-3 to TRBJ2-3, with TRBD2 matching 9 bases. Germline V gene lookup returns CDR1 SGHTA and CDR2 FQGTGA. Losses at the gene ends were 4 bases for V and 5 bases for J; bases not matched to a gene: 10. The CDR3 length is 16 residues. This CDR3 is CASSSSRGLAEDTQYF. The DNA for the CDR3 is TGTGCCAGCAGCTCCTCCCGGGGACTAGCTGAAGATACGCAGTATTTT.